Each of the 27 T cell receptor beta chains below was sequenced from the same sample in a study of blood T cell repertoires in COVID-19. Profiled with immunoSEQ multiplex PCR; TCRdb holds only in-frame clones, not every one. The table records 250,000 to 350,000 clones, about 85% of them present only once. The sequencing input was PBMCs or T cells enriched from blood (not recorded which). Every receptor here comes from a woman aged 45-59 years who had recovered from COVID-19.

J is TRBJ2-1 and V is TRBV18; D might be TRBD2 (5 bases). This CDR3 spans 15 amino acids. Per germline, CDR1 KGHSH and CDR2 LQKENI. Trimming removed 0 bases at V and 0 bases at J, with 6 bases between. CDR3 sequence (DNA): TGTGCCAGCTCACCACCGGGGAGCTCCTACAATGAGCAGTTCTTC. Amino acids: CASSPPGSSYNEQFF. Combining the CDR3 with reference TRBV18 and TRBJ2-1 gives the whole variable domain NAGVMQNPRHLVRRRGQEARLRCSPMKGHSHVYWYRQLPEEGLKFMVYLQKENIIDESGMPKERFSAEFPKEGPSILRIQQVVRGDSAAYFCASSPPGSSYNEQFFGPGTRLTVL.

This clone appeared a few times. The chain carries TRBV6-5 and TRBJ2-5; 7 positions match TRBD1. The germline CDR1 and CDR2 sequences are MNHEY and SVGAGI. CDR3 length: 13 residues. Losses at the gene ends were 6 bases for V and 5 bases for J; bases not matched to a gene: 6. In DNA form, the CDR3 reads TGTGCCAGCAGATCAGGGGGTCCGGAGACCCAGTACTTC. Translation gives CASRSGGPETQYF.

J is TRBJ2-1 and V is TRBV7-8; 10 nucleotides agree with TRBD1. CDR1 is SGHVS, CDR2 FQNEAQ, per germline. V dropped 6 bases and J dropped 8; count of bases not matched to a gene: 10. This CDR3 is 15 amino acids long. CDR3 nucleotides: TGTGCCAGCAGTTGGGTGGGGACAGGGGTCGATGAGCAGTTCTTC. Translating it yields CASSWVGTGVDEQFF.

The rearrangement joins TRBV19 to TRBJ1-5; D might be TRBD1 (5 bases). CDR1 and CDR2 (germline): LNHDA, SQIVND (reference sequence). This CDR3 is 21 amino acids long. Trimming shortened V by 3 bases and J by 4 bases, and 31 bases separated the two germline ends. The CDR3 reads CASSIQVRQRFYAGTNQPQHF. CDR3 bases: TGTGCCAGTAGTATTCAAGTGCGGCAGCGGTTCTATGCCGGGACTAATCAGCCCCAGCATTTT.

CDR3 sequence: CASSQNKQGLNEKLFF. DNA of the CDR3: TGTGCCAGCAGCCAAAACAAACAGGGGTTGAATGAAAAACTGTTTTTT. This chain links TRBV4-2 with TRBJ1-4, with 7 bases that match TRBD1. The germline gives CDR1 LGHNA, CDR2 YNFKEQ. The junction had 8 bases not matched to a gene; V was cut back by 2 bases and J by 5 bases. The CDR3 is made up of 16 amino acids.

This clone was found a few times. The V and J genes are TRBV2 and TRBJ2-1; a possible D gene is TRBD2 (6 bases). The CDR3 consists of 16 residues. Trimming pared 0 bases from V and 0 bases from J, leaving 9 bases between. The germline CDR1 and CDR2 sequences are SNHLY and FYNNEI. The CDR3 spells CASSEAPGGSYNEQFF. The CDR3 DNA reads TGTGCCAGCAGTGAAGCGCCCGGGGGCTCCTACAATGAGCAGTTCTTC.

The chain combines TRBV10-3 with TRBJ2-3; TRBD2 agrees at 7 bases. CDR1 and CDR2 (germline): ENHRY, SYGVKD. Germline trimming cut 7 bases from V and 2 bases from J; bases unmatched to any gene: 6. The CDR3 sequence is 14 residues long. The CDR3 DNA reads as TGTGCCATCAAGGGCGGGGGATCCACAGATACGCAGTATTTT. It codes for CAIKGGGSTDTQYF.

The chain couples TRBV5-6 to TRBJ2-1; 8 nucleotides match TRBD2. The length of the CDR3 is 17 residues. The germline V gene encodes CDR1 SGHDT and CDR2 YYEEEE. J was trimmed by 1 base and V by 2 bases; bases with no gene match: 8. CDR3 bases: TGTGCCAGCAGCTTTTCGGCCGGGAGGGCTTCCTACAATGAGCAGTTCTTC. Its translation is CASSFSAGRASYNEQFF.

This chain connects TRBV18 to TRBJ1-4; D remains ambiguous. This CDR3 is built from 13 residues. Trimming removed 2 bases at V and 8 bases at J, with 9 bases between. Per germline, CDR1 KGHSH and CDR2 LQKENI. CDR3 in amino acids: CASSPGLGEKLFF. Written as DNA, the CDR3 is TGTGCCAGCTCACCAGGGTTGGGCGAAAAACTGTTTTTT.

This clone has only a few counts. The gene calls are TRBV29-1 and TRBJ1-1, with 8 bases identical to TRBD1. Looked up from germline, CDR1 is SQVTM and CDR2 is ANQGSEA. The CDR3 runs 14 residues. V shed 6 bases and J 1 base; nucleotides not matched to a gene: 7. CDR3 residues: CSVEGQAENTEAFF. The DNA of the CDR3 is TGCAGCGTAGAGGGACAGGCCGAGAACACTGAAGCTTTCTTT.

The chain couples TRBV11-2 to TRBJ2-7, with 8 bases identical to TRBD1. In germline, CDR1 is SGHAT, CDR2 FQNNGV. J lost 4 bases, V lost 5 bases, and 7 bases had no gene match. There are 14 residues in the CDR3. CDR3 region: CASSPDREAYEQYF. CDR3 in DNA: TGTGCCAGCAGCCCGGACAGGGAGGCTTACGAGCAGTACTTC. The whole variable domain, remainder taken from reference TRBV11-2 and TRBJ2-7, is EAGVAQSPRYKIIEKRQSVAFWCNPISGHATLYWYQQILGQGPKLLIQFQNNGVVDDSQLPKDRFSAERLKGVDSTLKIQPAKLEDSAVYLCASSPDREAYEQYFGPGTRLTVT.

This chain uses TRBV27 with TRBJ1-6, with 9 bases fitting TRBD1. Unmatched junction bases numbered 8, after V lost 3 bases and J lost 8 bases. The CDR3 runs 16 residues. In germline, CDR1 is MNHEY, CDR2 SMNVEV (reference sequence). CDR3: CASSLSGTGTYSPLHF. In DNA form, the CDR3 reads TGTGCCAGCAGTTTGTCCGGGACAGGGACCTATTCACCCCTCCACTTT.

This sequence joins TRBV6-5 and TRBJ2-1, with TRBD2 matching over 12 bases. Looked up from germline, CDR1 is MNHEY and CDR2 is SVGAGI. J gave up 4 bases and V 6 bases, and 4 bases lay outside the gene matches. This CDR3 region has 15 residues. The CDR3 sequence: CASRSSGGEYNEQFF. The DNA of the CDR3 is TGTGCCAGCAGGTCTAGCGGGGGGGAGTACAATGAGCAGTTCTTC.

This clone has more than one count but fewer than ten. The chain recombines TRBV6-1 with TRBJ1-5; D is ambiguous. Trimming pared 2 bases from V and 0 bases from J, leaving 14 bases between. This CDR3 spans 17 amino acids. From germline, CDR1 is MNHNS and CDR2 SASEGT. CDR3 loop: CASSERWRASSNQPQHF. DNA of the CDR3: TGTGCCAGCAGTGAAAGGTGGAGGGCTAGTAGCAATCAGCCCCAGCATTTT.

J is TRBJ1-2 and V is TRBV2; a weak D match, TRBD1 (6 bases). Germline-derived CDR1 and CDR2 are SNHLY and FYNNEI. V gave up 6 bases and J gave up 1 base, with 12 bases separating them. CDR3 length equals 14 residues. The CDR3 here is CASRTRQVNYGYTF. CDR3 in DNA: TGTGCCAGCAGGACCAGACAGGTTAACTATGGCTACACCTTC.

The rearrangement joins TRBV27 to TRBJ1-3; tentatively, D is TRBD1 (5 bases). Germline V lookup: CDR1 MNHEY, CDR2 SMNVEV (reference sequence). V was clipped by 4 bases and J by 2 bases, with 15 bases between them. This CDR3 comprises 16 residues. The CDR3 region has the DNA TGTGCCAGCAGTTCCACAGGCGCGGGGACTGGAAACACCATATATTTT. Its protein is CASSSTGAGTGNTIYF.

The V gene is TRBV30, the J gene TRBJ1-5; D is unresolved. V lost 1 base and J 6 bases, leaving 10 bases between the germline ends. CDR3 length: 13 residues. Looked up from germline, CDR1 is GTSNPN and CDR2 is SVGIG (reference sequence). The CDR3 DNA sequence: TGTGCCTGGAGTGCCTCCGAGGGTCAGCCCCAGCATTTT. This gives the protein CAWSASEGQPQHF.

V usage is TRBV6-1 and J usage is TRBJ2-1, with 7 bases fitting TRBD2. The V segment lost 2 bases and the J segment 3 bases; nucleotides outside the gene matches: 4. Per the germline V gene, CDR1 is MNHNS and CDR2 is SASEGT. The CDR3 extends over 15 amino acids. The CDR3 bases are TGTGCCAGCAGTGAAAGGTCTAGCGGCTACAATGAGCAGTTCTTC. Its translation: CASSERSSGYNEQFF.

The rearrangement uses TRBV7-9 and TRBJ1-2; TRBD1 is a possible D gene (5 bases). CDR1 is SEHNR, CDR2 FQNEAQ, per germline (reference sequence). This CDR3 is built from 13 residues. V lost 0 bases, J lost 7 bases, and 9 bases lay in between. DNA of the CDR3: TGTGCCAGCAGCTTAGCGCGGGGACTTGGCTACACCTTC. This sequence encodes CASSLARGLGYTF.

The chain has TRBV4-1 and TRBJ1-5; D uncertain. The CDR3 length is 15 residues. The germline V gene has CDR1 MGHRA and CDR2 YSYEKL. Trimming shortened V by 4 bases and J by 0 bases, and 10 bases separated the two germline ends. CDR3 amino acids: CASSRPDYSNQPQHF. For the CDR3, the DNA is TGCGCCAGCAGCCGCCCAGACTATAGCAATCAGCCCCAGCATTTT.

V usage is TRBV28 and J usage is TRBJ1-2; 11 bases are a match to TRBD1. The length of the CDR3 is 15 residues. Losses at the gene ends were 7 bases for V and 4 bases for J; bases not matched to a gene: 8. Germline CDR1 MDHEN, CDR2 SYDVKM. CDR3 in DNA: TGTGCCAGCACTGGACAGGGGGCATTGATCTATGGCTACACCTTC. Translating it yields CASTGQGALIYGYTF.

The rearrangement joins TRBV12-3 or TRBV12-4 to TRBJ1-6; no reliable D call. The germline V and J ends were trimmed by 5 bases and 7 bases, with 9 bases remaining between them. The length of the CDR3 is 13 residues. CDR3 in DNA: TGTGCCAGCAGTCCGACATCGAATTCACCCCTCCACTTT. It specifies CASSPTSNSPLHF.

The J gene is TRBJ2-2, the V gene TRBV6-6, with a weak D call TRBD1 (6 bases). V lost 8 bases to trimming and J lost 2 bases, with 15 bases between them. The CDR3 loop spans 15 amino acids. Germline V gene data show CDR1 as MNHNY and CDR2 as SVGAGI (reference sequence). The DNA for the CDR3 is TGTGCCAGCTCTCCAGGACAGAGAAACACCGGGGAGCTGTTTTTT. Its translation: CASSPGQRNTGELFF.

The rearrangement links TRBV14 to TRBJ2-7, with TRBD2 matching 11 bases. Unmatched junction bases numbered 4, after V lost 4 bases and J lost 2 bases. Germline V CDR1 and CDR2: SGHDN, FVKESK. The CDR3 covers 15 residues. CDR3 in DNA: TGTGCCAGCAGCCTAAGACTAGCGGGGCCCTACGAGCAGTACTTC. It encodes CASSLRLAGPYEQYF.

A few counts support this clone. The chain couples TRBV7-8 to TRBJ1-5; TRBD1 matches 10 bases. J gave up 4 bases and V 4 bases, and 4 bases lay outside the gene matches. Germline-derived CDR1 and CDR2 are SGHVS and FQNEAQ. The CDR3 extends over 15 amino acids. The CDR3 DNA sequence: TGTGCCAGCAGCTGGGGGACAGGGGATAATCAGCCCCAGCATTTT. As protein: CASSWGTGDNQPQHF. Full variable domain (remainder filled in from reference TRBV7-8 and TRBJ1-5): GAGVSQSPRYKVAKRGQDVALRCDPISGHVSLFWYQQALGQGPEFLTYFQNEAQLDKSGLPSDRFFAERPEGSVSTLKIQRTQQEDSAVYLCASSWGTGDNQPQHFGDGTRLSIL.

V gene TRBV9 combines with J gene TRBJ2-7; a weak D match, TRBD2 (6 bases). This CDR3 is 15 amino acids long. Per germline, CDR1 SGDLS and CDR2 YYNGEE. Trimming cost V 3 bases and J 4 bases, with 17 bases left between them. CDR3 region: CASSAGGAADYEQYF. CDR3 bases: TGTGCCAGCAGCGCCGGCGGGGCAGCGGATTACGAGCAGTACTTC.

The chain couples TRBV7-2 to TRBJ1-2, with a weak D call TRBD1 (6 bases). Between the trimmed V and J ends, which lost 0 bases and 3 bases, there was a span of 14 bases. The CDR3 extends over 16 amino acids. Germline V CDR1 and CDR2: SGHTA, FQGNSA. This CDR3 is CASSLAGGGFYYGYTF. CDR3 DNA: TGTGCCAGCAGCTTAGCAGGGGGGGGCTTTTACTATGGCTACACCTTC.